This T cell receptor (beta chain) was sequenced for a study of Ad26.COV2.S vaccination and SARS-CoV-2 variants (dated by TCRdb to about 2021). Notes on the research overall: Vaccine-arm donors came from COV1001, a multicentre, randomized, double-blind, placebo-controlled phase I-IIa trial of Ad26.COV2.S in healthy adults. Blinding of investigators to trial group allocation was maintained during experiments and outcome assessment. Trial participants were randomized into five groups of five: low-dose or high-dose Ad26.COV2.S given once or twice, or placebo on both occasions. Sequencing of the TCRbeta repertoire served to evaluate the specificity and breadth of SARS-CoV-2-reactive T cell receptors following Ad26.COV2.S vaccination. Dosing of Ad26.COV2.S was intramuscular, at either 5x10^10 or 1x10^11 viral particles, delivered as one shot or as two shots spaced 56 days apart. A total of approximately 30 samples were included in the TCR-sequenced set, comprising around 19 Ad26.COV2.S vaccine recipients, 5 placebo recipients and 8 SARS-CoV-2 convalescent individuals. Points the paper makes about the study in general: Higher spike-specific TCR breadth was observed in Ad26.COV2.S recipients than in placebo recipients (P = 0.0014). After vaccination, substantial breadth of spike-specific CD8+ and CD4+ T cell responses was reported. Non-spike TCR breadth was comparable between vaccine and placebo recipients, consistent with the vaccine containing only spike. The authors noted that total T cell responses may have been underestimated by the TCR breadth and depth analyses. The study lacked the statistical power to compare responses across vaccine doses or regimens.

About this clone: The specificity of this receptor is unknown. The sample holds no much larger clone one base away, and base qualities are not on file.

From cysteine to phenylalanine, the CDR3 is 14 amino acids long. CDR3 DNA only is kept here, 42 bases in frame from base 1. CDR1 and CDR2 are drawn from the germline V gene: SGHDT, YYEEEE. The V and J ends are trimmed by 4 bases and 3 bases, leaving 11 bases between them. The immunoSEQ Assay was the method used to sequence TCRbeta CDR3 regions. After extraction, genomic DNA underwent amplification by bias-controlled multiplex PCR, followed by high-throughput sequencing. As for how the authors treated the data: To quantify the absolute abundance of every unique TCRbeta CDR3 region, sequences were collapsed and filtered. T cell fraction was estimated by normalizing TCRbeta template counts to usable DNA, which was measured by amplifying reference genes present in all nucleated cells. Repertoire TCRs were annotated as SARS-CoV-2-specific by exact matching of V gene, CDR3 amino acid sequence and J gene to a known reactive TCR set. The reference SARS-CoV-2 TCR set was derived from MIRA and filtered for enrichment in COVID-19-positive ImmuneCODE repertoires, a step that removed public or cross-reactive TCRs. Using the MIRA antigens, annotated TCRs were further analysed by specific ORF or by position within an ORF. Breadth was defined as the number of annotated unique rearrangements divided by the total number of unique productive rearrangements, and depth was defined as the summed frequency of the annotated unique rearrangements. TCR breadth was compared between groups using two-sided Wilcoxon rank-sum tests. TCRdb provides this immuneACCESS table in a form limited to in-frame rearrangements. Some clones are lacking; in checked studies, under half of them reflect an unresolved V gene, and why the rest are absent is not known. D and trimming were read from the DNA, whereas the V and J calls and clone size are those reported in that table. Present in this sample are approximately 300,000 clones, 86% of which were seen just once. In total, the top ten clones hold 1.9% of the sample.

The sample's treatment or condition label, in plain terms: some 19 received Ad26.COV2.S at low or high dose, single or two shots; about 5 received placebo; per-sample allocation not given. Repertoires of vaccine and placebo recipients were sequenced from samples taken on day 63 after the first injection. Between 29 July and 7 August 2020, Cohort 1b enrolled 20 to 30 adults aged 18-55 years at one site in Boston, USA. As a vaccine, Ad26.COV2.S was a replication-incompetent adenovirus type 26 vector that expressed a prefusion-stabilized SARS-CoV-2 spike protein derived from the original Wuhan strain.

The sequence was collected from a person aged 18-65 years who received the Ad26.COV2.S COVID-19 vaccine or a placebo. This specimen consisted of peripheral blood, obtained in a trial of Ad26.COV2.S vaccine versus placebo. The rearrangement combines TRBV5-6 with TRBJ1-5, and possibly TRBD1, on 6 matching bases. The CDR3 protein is CASSLTGYNQPQHF. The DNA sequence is TGTGCCAGCAGCCTTACAGGGTACAATCAGCCCCAGCATTTT.